These 3 T cell receptor beta chains came from one sample sequenced in a study of follicular helper T cells after annual influenza vaccination (dated by TCRdb to 2016 to 2017). The time point label, read with the paper, signifies: 2015-2016 season, 7 days after influenza vaccination. The method behind the library was the immunoSEQ multiplex PCR assay. TCRdb mirrors the immuneACCESS table, restricted to in-frame sequences. Some clones are absent from its copies; in checked studies, under half trace to an unresolved V gene, and the reason for the others is unknown. The table for this sample lists about 4,800 clones; 83% of them were counted only once. Approximately 1.2% of the sample is in the top ten clones. The starting material was CXCR5+ CD38- circulating T follicular helper cells from blood, obtained 7 days after influenza vaccination. The cell subset or site label for this specimen denotes: circulating Tfh, non-naive CD4+CXCR5+PD-1+ (ICOS+CD38+ or ICOS-CD38-). Receptor source: an adult who received the influenza vaccine.

J is TRBJ2-4 and V is TRBV11-1, with D possibly being TRBD2 (5 bases). Trimming removed 5 bases at V and 1 base at J, with 9 bases between. This CDR3 is 14 amino acids long. Germline V lookup: CDR1 SGHAT, CDR2 FQDESV (reference sequence). The CDR3 DNA is TGTGCCAGCAGCCCAGAGGGTGCCAAAAACATTCAGTACTTC. Translation: CASSPEGAKNIQYF.

V usage is TRBV6-5 and J usage is TRBJ1-2; D remains unclear. The CDR3 loop spans 15 amino acids. V lost 5 bases and J 7 bases, leaving 20 bases between the germline ends. Germline assignment: CDR1 MNHEY and CDR2 SVGAGI. The DNA of the CDR3 is TGTGCCAGCAGTCCTTCTGATATACTCGAGGGTGGCTACACCTTC. Protein: CASSPSDILEGGYTF.

This sequence joins TRBV2 and TRBJ2-5; 12 nucleotides align to TRBD2. The CDR3 runs to 16 residues. Trimming removed 8 bases from V and 5 bases from J; junction bases left unmatched: 12. Germline CDR1 is SNHLY and CDR2 is FYNNEI. The CDR3 loop is CASSRPSGGAGETQYF. In DNA form, the CDR3 reads TGTGCCAGCTCGCGGCCTAGCGGGGGGGCCGGGGAGACCCAGTACTTC.